This T cell receptor (beta chain) was identified during a study of blood T cell repertoires in COVID-19. Study-wide context: The analysed material was cDNA or gDNA that came from T cells, B-cell-depleted T cells, or PBMCs.

This clone was recorded only once. Two negative PCRs, clearance, or symptom resolution were required of recovered Cohort 3 donors. Germline V gene sequence: CDR1 SGHRS, CDR2 YFSETQ. The CDR3 totals 15 residues. The germline V and J ends were trimmed by 3 bases and 0 bases, with 11 bases remaining between them. Method: immunoSEQ multiplex PCR; TCRdb's copy keeps in-frame clones and lacks some. The data hold under 300,000 clones, with over 75% observed a single time. The chain joins TRBV5-1 to TRBJ2-3; tentative D call: TRBD2 (5 bases). The clonotype originates from a woman under 40 who had recovered from COVID-19. Sequencing input: PBMCs or T cells enriched from blood (not recorded which). CDR3 residues: CASSSLRGSTDTQYF. In nucleotides, the CDR3 is TGCGCCAGCAGCTCACTACGGGGTAGCACAGATACGCAGTATTTT.